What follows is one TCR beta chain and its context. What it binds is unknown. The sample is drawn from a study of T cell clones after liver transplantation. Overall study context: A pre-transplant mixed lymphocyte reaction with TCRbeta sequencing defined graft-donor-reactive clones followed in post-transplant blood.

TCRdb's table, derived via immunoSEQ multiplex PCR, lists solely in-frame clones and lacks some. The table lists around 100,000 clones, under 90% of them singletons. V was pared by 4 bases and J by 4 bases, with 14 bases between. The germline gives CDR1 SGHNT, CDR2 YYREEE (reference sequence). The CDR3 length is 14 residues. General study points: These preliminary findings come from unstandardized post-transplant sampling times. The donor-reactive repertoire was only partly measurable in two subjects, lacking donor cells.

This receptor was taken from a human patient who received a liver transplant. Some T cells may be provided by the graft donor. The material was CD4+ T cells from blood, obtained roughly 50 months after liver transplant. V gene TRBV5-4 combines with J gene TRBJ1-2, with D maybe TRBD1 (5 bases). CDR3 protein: CASSGGRVSYGYTF. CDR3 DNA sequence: TGTGCCAGCAGCGGGGGGAGGGTGAGCTATGGCTACACCTTC.